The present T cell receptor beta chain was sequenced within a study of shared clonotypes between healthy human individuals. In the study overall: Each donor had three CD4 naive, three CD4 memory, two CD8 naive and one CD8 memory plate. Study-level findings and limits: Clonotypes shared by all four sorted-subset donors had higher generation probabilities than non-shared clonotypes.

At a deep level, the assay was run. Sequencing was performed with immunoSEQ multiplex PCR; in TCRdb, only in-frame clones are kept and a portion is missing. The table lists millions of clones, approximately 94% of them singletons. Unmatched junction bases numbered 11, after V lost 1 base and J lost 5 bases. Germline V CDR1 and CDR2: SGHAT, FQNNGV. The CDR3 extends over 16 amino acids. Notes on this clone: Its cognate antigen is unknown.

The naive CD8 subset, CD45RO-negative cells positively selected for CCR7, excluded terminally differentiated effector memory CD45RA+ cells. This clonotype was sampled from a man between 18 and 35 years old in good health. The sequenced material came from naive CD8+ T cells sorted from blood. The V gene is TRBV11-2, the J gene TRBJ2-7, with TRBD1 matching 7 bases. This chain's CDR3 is CASSLVRDSSLDEQYF. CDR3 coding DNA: TGTGCCAGCAGCTTAGTCCGGGACAGCTCCCTGGACGAGCAGTACTTC. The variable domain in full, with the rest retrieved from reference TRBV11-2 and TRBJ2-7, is EAGVAQSPRYKIIEKRQSVAFWCNPISGHATLYWYQQILGQGPKLLIQFQNNGVVDDSQLPKDRFSAERLKGVDSTLKIQPAKLEDSAVYLCASSLVRDSSLDEQYFGPGTRLTVT.